The 27 T cell receptor beta chains in this list originate from one sample, sequenced in a study of blood T cell repertoires in COVID-19. This table comes from immunoSEQ multiplex PCR, and its TCRdb copy is limited to in-frame clones, with some not included. This repertoire shows 200,000 to 300,000 clones, roughly 84% found once; its top ten account for under 2.5%. The sequencing input was peripheral blood. All receptors derive from a middle-aged man who had recovered from COVID-19.

This chain joins TRBV6-5 and TRBJ2-7, with 7 nucleotides matching TRBD1. The V gene's germline CDR1 is MNHEY and CDR2 SVGAGI. The V segment lost 7 bases and the J segment 3 bases; nucleotides outside the gene matches: 12. The CDR3 runs 15 residues. CDR3 DNA sequence: TGTGCCAGCAACAGAAGGACAGGAACTGTCTACGAGCAGTACTTC. Translation: CASNRRTGTVYEQYF.

This clone has more than one count but fewer than ten. J is TRBJ2-3 and V is TRBV9; the match to TRBD1 covers 9 bases. Per germline, CDR1 SGDLS and CDR2 YYNGEE. This CDR3 has 15 amino acids. V lost 3 bases to trimming and J lost 7 bases; unmatched junction nucleotides: 9. CDR3 DNA: TGTGCCAGCAGCGCCCGGGACAGGGCTGAAAATACGCAGTATTTT. It yields the protein CASSARDRAENTQYF.

The chain links TRBV5-5 to TRBJ2-1, with 9 positions matching TRBD2. The CDR3 is 17 amino acids. V was pared by 4 bases and J by 0 bases, with 8 bases of the junction left unmatched. Per the germline V gene, CDR1 is SGHKS and CDR2 is YYEKEE (reference sequence). DNA for the CDR3: TGTGCCAGCAGCACCCCCTATAGCGGGAGCTCCTACAATGAGCAGTTCTTC. Its protein product is CASSTPYSGSSYNEQFF.

The chain links TRBV2 to TRBJ2-3; D is unclear. This CDR3 is built from 14 residues. Germline values: CDR1 SNHLY, CDR2 FYNNEI. Trimming left V 3 bases short and J 3 bases short, with 10 bases between. CDR3 region: CASSDTAGTDTQYF. The CDR3, as DNA: TGTGCCAGCAGTGACACTGCAGGTACAGATACGCAGTATTTT.

This chain uses TRBV6-6 with TRBJ1-3, with D maybe TRBD1 (6 bases). The germline CDR1 and CDR2 sequences are MNHNY and SVGAGI (reference sequence). The CDR3 covers 15 residues. V was pared by 4 bases and J by 4 bases, with 14 bases between. CDR3 coding DNA: TGTGCCAGCAGTTCTTCCGGGACAAAAGGAAACACCATATATTTT. The encoded protein is CASSSSGTKGNTIYF.

This chain joins TRBV2 and TRBJ2-5; a possible D gene is TRBD2 (5 bases). Trimming took 5 bases from V and 2 from J, leaving 9 bases between them. Per germline, CDR1 SNHLY and CDR2 FYNNEI. This CDR3 region has 13 residues. This chain's CDR3 is CASSQDSQETQYF. The CDR3 DNA reads as TGTGCCAGCAGTCAGGACTCGCAAGAGACCCAGTACTTC.

This chain connects TRBV9 to TRBJ2-7; 8 bases fit TRBD1. The V segment lost 4 bases and the J segment 1 base; nucleotides outside the gene matches: 7. Germline CDR1 is SGDLS and CDR2 is YYNGEE. CDR3 size: 15 residues. CDR3 protein: CASSLRTGTSYEQYF. For the CDR3, the DNA is TGTGCCAGCAGCTTAAGGACAGGGACGTCCTACGAGCAGTACTTC.

This chain connects TRBV11-2 to TRBJ2-5; the D gene is possibly TRBD1 (6 bases). From germline, CDR1 is SGHAT and CDR2 FQNNGV. Trimming cost V 3 bases and J 2 bases, with 10 bases left between them. There are 14 residues in the CDR3. CDR3 amino acids: CASSFSDRQETQYF. The CDR3 coding sequence is TGTGCCAGCAGCTTCTCGGACAGACAAGAGACCCAGTACTTC.

This clone occurred many times. J is TRBJ1-5 and V is TRBV19; TRBD1 agrees at 8 bases. The CDR3 has 16 amino acids. Germline CDR1 reads LNHDA; CDR2 reads SQIVND (reference sequence). V was pared by 4 bases and J by 0 bases, with 5 bases of the junction left unmatched. The CDR3 nucleotides are TGTGCCAGTAGTAGATGGACAGGGAATAGCAATCAGCCCCAGCATTTT. It yields the protein CASSRWTGNSNQPQHF.

The rearrangement joins TRBV11-2 to TRBJ1-5; D perhaps matches TRBD1 (5 bases). V was pared by 5 bases and J by 2 bases, with 16 bases between. Germline CDR1 and CDR2: SGHAT and FQNNGV. This CDR3 has 16 amino acids. This CDR3 is CASSRGWGDGNQPQHF. CDR3 coding DNA: TGTGCCAGCAGCCGTGGATGGGGGGATGGCAATCAGCCCCAGCATTTT.

The chain couples TRBV9 to TRBJ1-1; no clear D gene. V lost 1 base and J 0 bases, leaving 4 bases between the germline ends. The germline V gene has CDR1 SGDLS and CDR2 YYNGEE. The CDR3 is 13 residues long. The CDR3 region is CASSVYLNTEAFF. The CDR3 coding sequence is TGTGCCAGCAGCGTATATCTGAACACTGAAGCTTTCTTT.

The J gene is TRBJ2-5, the V gene TRBV2; TRBD2 matches at 8 bases. V shed 1 base, J shed 5 bases, and the junction held 3 bases outside the gene matches. CDR1 SNHLY and CDR2 FYNNEI come from the germline V gene. The CDR3 spans 14 residues. CDR3 sequence reads: CASSEVPGGETQYF. The DNA for the CDR3 is TGTGCCAGCAGTGAAGTCCCGGGAGGGGAGACCCAGTACTTC.

The CDR3 reads CASSVTVNTEAFF. CDR3 coding DNA: TGTGCCAGCAGCGTGACAGTGAACACTGAAGCTTTCTTT. V is TRBV13 and J is TRBJ1-1; D might be TRBD1 (5 bases). V shed 5 bases and J shed 0 bases, with 7 bases lying between them. The CDR3 extends over 13 amino acids. CDR1 is PRHDT and CDR2 is FYEKMQ in the germline V gene (reference sequence). The full variable domain, completed using reference TRBV13 and TRBJ1-1, is AAGVIQSPRHLIKEKRETATLKCYPIPRHDTVYWYQQGPGQDPQFLISFYEKMQSDKGSIPDRFSAQQFSDYHSELNMSSLELGDSALYFCASSVTVNTEAFFGQGTRLTVV.

The genes are TRBV2 and TRBJ1-5; D unclear. V lost 4 bases and J lost 0, with 13 bases in between. The CDR3 is made up of 16 amino acids. CDR1 is SNHLY and CDR2 is FYNNEI in the germline V gene. The chain's CDR3 is CASSVLADYSNQPQHF. The CDR3 DNA reads as TGTGCCAGCAGTGTTCTGGCGGATTATAGCAATCAGCCCCAGCATTTT.

The gene calls are TRBV4-3 and TRBJ2-7, with 7 nucleotides matching TRBD1. Losses at the gene ends were 1 base for V and 9 bases for J; bases not matched to a gene: 6. Germline CDR1 is LGHNA and CDR2 is YSLEER. The CDR3 sequence is 13 residues long. The CDR3: CASSQGDSQAQYF. The CDR3 DNA sequence: TGCGCCAGCAGCCAAGGGGACAGCCAAGCGCAGTACTTC.

This clone was found a few times. The chain is built from TRBV9 and TRBJ2-3; 8 nucleotides line up with TRBD2. The junction had 12 bases not matched to a gene; V was cut back by 4 bases and J by 5 bases. The CDR3 extends over 16 amino acids. The V gene's germline CDR1 is SGDLS and CDR2 YYNGEE. This CDR3 reads CASSTTTGLAGDTQYF. CDR3 DNA: TGTGCCAGCAGCACCACCACAGGGCTAGCGGGAGATACGCAGTATTTT.

V is TRBV5-6 and J is TRBJ2-5, with 9 bases aligning to TRBD1. This CDR3 is 15 amino acids long. V lost 7 bases and J lost 4; bases outside the gene matches: 11. Germline-derived CDR1 and CDR2 are SGHDT and YYEEEE. CDR3 sequence: CASALQGAGVETQYF. In nucleotides, the CDR3 is TGTGCCAGCGCTCTACAGGGGGCGGGGGTAGAGACCCAGTACTTC.

V usage is TRBV29-1 and J usage is TRBJ2-7, with D unresolved. The V end lost 2 bases, the J end lost 3 bases, and 5 bases lay between the germline ends. CDR3 size: 11 residues. CDR1 SQVTM and CDR2 ANQGSEA come from the germline V gene. CDR3 DNA sequence: TGCAGCGTTGAAACCAGCTACGAGCAGTACTTC. As protein: CSVETSYEQYF.

This sequence joins TRBV11-2 and TRBJ2-7; tentatively, D is TRBD2 (6 bases). This CDR3 has 18 residues. V lost 4 bases and J lost 3, with 25 bases in between. Germline V gene data show CDR1 as SGHAT and CDR2 as FQNNGV. This CDR3 reads CASSSPFAFLGGVYEQYF. In nucleotides, the CDR3 is TGTGCCAGCAGCTCACCTTTCGCGTTTTTGGGGGGTGTCTACGAGCAGTACTTC.

Only a few counts were recorded for this clone. The chain combines TRBV7-2 with TRBJ2-3; D may be TRBD1 (6 bases). Germline loops: CDR1 SGHTA, CDR2 FQGNSA. Trimming removed 6 bases from V and 1 base from J, with 17 bases in between. This CDR3 is 16 amino acids long. CDR3 nucleotide sequence: TGTGCCAGCAGGGGACATCGCCTAGCAGGCACAGATACGCAGTATTTT. It encodes CASRGHRLAGTDTQYF. Variable domain in full (rest from reference TRBV7-2 and TRBJ2-3): GAGVSQSPSNKVTEKGKDVELRCDPISGHTALYWYRQSLGQGLEFLIYFQGNSAPDKSGLPSDRFSAERTGGSVSTLTIQRTQQEDSAVYLCASRGHRLAGTDTQYFGPGTRLTVL.

The rearrangement joins TRBV24-1 to TRBJ1-2, with 10 bases lining up with TRBD1. The germline CDR1 and CDR2 sequences are KGHDR and SFDVKD. V was clipped by 9 bases and J by 4 bases; unmatched bases: 4. This CDR3 has 13 amino acids. The DNA for the CDR3 is TGTGCCACCGACGGGACAGGGGCCTATGGCTACACCTTC. It specifies CATDGTGAYGYTF.

The rearrangement links TRBV10-2 to TRBJ1-2; TRBD1 matches 11 bases. There are 15 residues in the CDR3. V dropped 4 bases and J dropped 7; count of bases not matched to a gene: 8. Germline CDR1 WSHSY, CDR2 SAAADI. CDR3 protein: CASSGRDRGLFGYTF. The CDR3 nucleotides are TGCGCCAGCAGTGGCAGGGACAGGGGGTTGTTTGGCTACACCTTC.

This rearrangement joins TRBV5-1 to TRBJ2-5; no firm D call. The length of the CDR3 is 12 residues. The germline gives CDR1 SGHRS, CDR2 YFSETQ. V dropped 1 base and J dropped 7 bases, with 8 bases sitting between them. CDR3 region: CASSLSLGTQYF. The CDR3 bases are TGCGCCAGCAGCTTGTCTCTCGGGACCCAGTACTTC.

This clone was observed a few times. The gene calls are TRBV27 and TRBJ1-5, with 8 bases lining up with TRBD1. The CDR3 extends over 17 amino acids. J gave up 3 bases and V 7 bases, and 14 bases lay outside the gene matches. In germline, CDR1 is MNHEY, CDR2 SMNVEV (reference sequence). The CDR3 loop is CASTPGAGTGLNQPQHF. The DNA for the CDR3 is TGTGCCAGCACTCCCGGGGCGGGGACAGGACTCAATCAGCCCCAGCATTTT.

Comments on this clone: The junction departs from the called germline gene at one end, perhaps through a read error. The chain employs TRBV30 and TRBJ2-7; a possible D gene is TRBD2 (5 bases). Germline V CDR1 and CDR2: GTSNPN, SVGIG (reference sequence). The CDR3 extends over 12 amino acids. The CDR3 DNA is TGTGCCTGGAGCGGGGTAGGGTTACGAATTAACTTC. It encodes CAWSGVGLRINF.

The gene calls are TRBV6-2 or TRBV6-3 and TRBJ2-2; TRBD1 matches at 11 bases. The CDR3 extends over 19 amino acids. The V gene end was trimmed by 4 bases and the J gene end by 1 base; junction bases not matched to a gene: 11. Germline V gene sequence: CDR1 MNHEY, CDR2 SVGEGT. The CDR3 sequence is CASSSLRDRGLLNTGELFF. CDR3 nucleotide sequence: TGTGCCAGCAGTTCCCTACGGGACAGGGGGTTATTGAACACCGGGGAGCTGTTTTTT.

J is TRBJ2-5 and V is TRBV11-3; TRBD2 is a possible D gene (5 bases). V shed 0 bases and J shed 4 bases, with 9 bases lying between them. Germline V lookup: CDR1 SGHNT, CDR2 YENEEA. The CDR3 extends over 14 amino acids. CDR3 DNA: TGTGCCAGCAGCTTAGATACGGGGAGAGAGACCCAGTACTTC. It is translated as CASSLDTGRETQYF.